This T cell receptor (beta chain) was profiled in a study of human T cells and chemical hapten exposure (dated by TCRdb to the early 2020s). Background on the whole study: For sensitization, 2% DPC in acetone was applied to a roughly 2 cm by roughly 2 cm area of upper inner arm skin. Throughout the approximately 23-week study period, patients were also given weekly therapeutic DPC doses on the scalp. Patch testing on the upper back used Finn chambers containing 0.01% DPC, with scoring done after 6 days according to International Contact Dermatitis Research Group standards. Most of the patients in the cohort were female, and the cohort covered alopecia areata with under or over 50% scalp involvement, alopecia totalis and alopecia universalis. The libraries were sequenced as a pool, and the TCR yield per sample differed mostly because of small variations in library volumes within the pool. This study followed changes in the peripheral blood TCR repertoire in vivo during primary and secondary sensitization of alopecia patients to the hapten diphenylcyclopropenone (DPC). Blood was sampled from patients pre-sensitization (week 0) and at 2, 6 and about 24 weeks after DPC sensitization. Under 30 alopecia patients gave blood for TCR sequencing at one to four time points (pre-sensitization, 2, 6 and 24 weeks). Summary of the overall study and its limitations: Significantly more large CDR3 similarity clusters were formed by expanded TCRs than by pre-sensitization or healthy control sets, consistent with antigen-driven responses. The number of PT1 expanded TCRs positively correlated with patch test score, significant at thresholds 8, 16 and 32 but not 4. All patients had alopecia, a presumed autoimmune disease, so their immune response might differ from that of healthy individuals. DPC sensitization did not change how many TCRs were above 1 in 1000 frequency, and no evidence was found of alterations in global repertoire structure. After repeated subsampling, changes were observed in the strength of the expansion versus patch-test correlation and in the threshold at which the correlation became significant.

The receptor library was made with RACE. The data were produced on a NextSeq 500. Library preparation attached unique molecular identifiers to individual cDNA molecules for quantitative, reproducible TCR counting. Each blood RNA sample was used to sequence both TCR alpha and TCR beta chains. The paper's processing steps were these. A median of around 100,000 TCRs per sample was observed, with a range of 23,224 to 690,600. The Decombinator software suite was used to annotate the V, J and CDR3 of the TCR reads. Every sample was subsampled to the same number of TCRs (28,000) for the PS versus PT1 abundance plots. Expanded TCRs were defined as absent before sensitization and observed at least eight times at the 2-week time point. Starting from the raw public reads, TCRdb applied fastp trimming at Q25, assembled clones with MiXCR and retained in-frame beta chains. Rows are combined by CDR3 protein, so each entry shows the most common genes and DNA. Here the V and J calls rest on TCRdb's processing, not on the authors' analysis. Here the sample has roughly 50,000 distinct CDR3 sequences; more than 9.5% occur a single time. About 15% of the sample belongs to the ten largest clones.

At the junction V is shortened by 2 bases and J by 3 bases, with 11 bases in between. The germline V gene (reference sequence) specifies GTSNPN as CDR1 and SVGIG as CDR2. The CDR3 spans 13 residues, from the cysteine through the phenylalanine. The only DNA kept is the CDR3, 39 bases in frame from the first base. Notes on this clonotype: The antigen this receptor binds is unknown. Nothing much larger sits one base from this clone, and base qualities are not available.

The label giving this sample's time point can be read as: patch test 3, about 24 weeks after DPC sensitization. The sample's treatment or condition label is to be understood as: therapeutic diphenylcyclopropenone sensitization with weekly scalp DPC. Blood at each patch-test visit was drawn before the patch test was applied. Eligible patients were aged 18 to 70, diagnosed with alopecia, deemed suitable for DPC therapy, and excluded if pregnant. Total RNA was isolated from unfractionated whole blood collected in Tempus Blood RNA tubes. The receptor was derived from a woman in her thirties or forties with alopecia areata. Some clones in this sample may be carry-over from other donors' samples. This sequence uses TRBV30 and TRBJ2-7, with a tentative D gene TRBD1 over 5 matching bases. The input for sequencing was whole blood, taken in connection with sensitization to the hapten diphenylcyclopropenone (DPC). The CDR3 protein: CAWSQGNDYEQYF. The bases are TGTGCCTGGAGTCAGGGAAACGACTACGAGCAGTACTTC.